This entry is about one TCR beta chain. Its cognate antigen is unknown. The sample has other DNA sequences that encode this CDR3 too. Germline CDR1 is MDHEN and CDR2 is SYDVKM. Deletions cut 6 bases from V and 3 bases from J, with 9 bases between. The CDR3 is 12 residues long. The sample is drawn from a study of shared clonotypes between healthy human individuals. The study's findings and limits: Only a few donors were included, so the genetic and exposure-history diversity represented was limited. Naive subsets tended to show greater estimated richness than memory subsets. It was the non-shared clonotypes that had lower generation probabilities than clonotypes shared by all four donors.

In the original workflow: Junction-only sequences without quality scores were provided by ImmunoSEQ, so filtering was different. Some clones are missing from TCRdb's copy, which holds only in-frame ones; the method was immunoSEQ multiplex PCR. V, J and clone size reflect that table, while D and trimming were determined from the DNA. The sample records about 820,000 clones, around 92% being singletons. CD45RO-negative CD8 cells positively selected for CCR7 made up the naive population, which excluded terminally differentiated effector memory CD45RA+ cells. The sequencing sample was made of naive CD8+ T cells sorted from blood. The chain is built from TRBV28 and TRBJ2-7, with TRBD2 as a possible D gene (5 bases). The sequence was obtained from a young man in good health. CDR3 bases: TGTGCCAGCAGCAGAGGAGGCTACGAGCAGTACTTC. It yields the protein CASSRGGYEQYF. The variable domain in full, completed from reference TRBV28 and TRBJ2-7, reads DVKVTQSSRYLVKRTGEKVFLECVQDMDHENMFWYRQDPGLGLRLIYFSYDVKMKEKGDIPEGYSVSREKKERFSLILESASTNQTSMYLCASSRGGYEQYFGPGTRLTVT.